Here is one TCR beta chain with its context. Which antigen it targets is not known. Qualities for individual bases were not recorded, and no much larger clone is one base off. The entry originates in a study of cytomegalovirus exposure and HLA in healthy donors (dated by TCRdb to about 2017). With regard to the full study: A later analysis indicated that the roughly 120 validation repertoires were generated on the platform also employed for the approximately 670 repertoires of the first cohort. The study aimed to test whether signatures of past pathogen exposure could be identified by cataloging public T cell receptors. In addition to the first cohort of roughly 700 subjects, a separate validation cohort of 130 or so different subjects was used. To predict cytomegalovirus infection status, the study brought together high-throughput TCR immunosequencing, statistical association of individual TCRs with disease status, and machine learning. The investigation overall reported the following: In the study, 150 to 200 TCR beta chains were listed as associated with cytomegalovirus. Most TCR sequences were observed very rarely across donors, whereas some public TCRs were present in many individuals. Of the cluster scores, about 94% were above 0 in a later analysis, which found that TCRs clustered in the first cohort also tended to co-occur in the approximately 130 validation repertoires. In both the original and validation cohorts, the classifier was reported to diagnose cytomegalovirus status with high specificity and sensitivity. The authors suggested that the approach could potentially be extended to other disease states and immunological phenotypes. A later analysis had no HLA typing for the validation cohort, so co-occurrence there was scored across all 130 or so repertoires. In vitro tests confirmed that a few of the cytomegalovirus-associated TCR beta chains recognize cytomegalovirus antigens.

The donors were included in the validation cohort of 120 subjects, a group kept apart from the roughly 700-subject first cohort. Libraries were prepared through the immunoSEQ multiplex PCR assay. As for how the authors treated the data: A statistical classification framework was built to diagnose cytomegalovirus status from the catalog of TCR beta chain sequences. Sourced from immuneACCESS, this table was stored by TCRdb with only in-frame sequences that have V and J called. A share of the clones is absent; for the studies checked, an unresolved V gene accounts for under half, and the remainder has no known explanation. V and J calls and clone size come straight from that table; D and trimming were deduced from the DNA. Within this sample are some 130,000 clones, with over 90% of them counted one time only. About 1.7% of the sample belongs to the ten largest clones. The TCR comes from a man between 18 and 35 years old in good health and CMV-seropositive. The sequenced sample was PBMCs.

CDR3 reads: CASSLAGTGGITEAFF. The sequenced DNA is TGTGCCAGCAGCCTTGCCGGGACAGGGGGCATCACTGAAGCTTTCTTT. Here the chain combines TRBV7-9 and TRBJ1-1, and TRBD1 aligns with 12 junction nucleotides. Via the germline V gene (reference sequence), CDR1 is SEHNR and CDR2 FQNEAQ. From the cysteine up to the phenylalanine, the CDR3 has a length of 16 residues. Of the read, only the CDR3 DNA is kept; its 48 bases are in frame from base 1. V lost 5 bases and J lost 4 bases, and the count of bases not matched to a germline gene is 8.